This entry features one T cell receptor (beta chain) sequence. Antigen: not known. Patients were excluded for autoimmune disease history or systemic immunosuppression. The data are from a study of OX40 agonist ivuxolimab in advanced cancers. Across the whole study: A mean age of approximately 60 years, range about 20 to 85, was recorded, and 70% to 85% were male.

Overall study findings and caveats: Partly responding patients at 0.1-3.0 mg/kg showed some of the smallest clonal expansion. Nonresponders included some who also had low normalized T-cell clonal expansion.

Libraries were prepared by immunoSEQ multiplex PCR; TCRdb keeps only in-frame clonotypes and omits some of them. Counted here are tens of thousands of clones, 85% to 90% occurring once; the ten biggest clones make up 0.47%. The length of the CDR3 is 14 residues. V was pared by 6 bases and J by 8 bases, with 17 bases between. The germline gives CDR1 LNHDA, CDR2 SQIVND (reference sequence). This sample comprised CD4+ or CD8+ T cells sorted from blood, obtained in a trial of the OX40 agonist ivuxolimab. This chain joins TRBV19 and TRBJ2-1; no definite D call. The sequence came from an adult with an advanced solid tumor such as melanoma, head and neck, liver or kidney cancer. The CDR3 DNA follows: TGTGCCAGTAGGTCAACAGCTGACTCCGATGAGCAGTTCTTC. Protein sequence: CASRSTADSDEQFF.